The 15 T cell receptor beta chains below come from one sample, sequenced in a study of blood T cell repertoires in COVID-19. Generated by immunoSEQ multiplex PCR, the TCRdb table keeps only in-frame clones and is missing some. The data hold roughly 260,000 clones, with less than 85% observed a single time. The sample consisted of peripheral blood. The origin of the receptors is a woman older than 75 with active or convalescent COVID-19.

This sequence joins TRBV2 and TRBJ2-3; D is undetermined. V was cut by 7 bases and J by 0 bases, with 8 bases left in between. This CDR3 has 13 residues. Germline lookup yields CDR1 SNHLY and CDR2 FYNNEI. For the CDR3, the DNA is TGTGCCAGCAAACTATCTAGCACAGATACGCAGTATTTT. Translated: CASKLSSTDTQYF.

The chain has TRBV7-8 and TRBJ1-5; TRBD1 matches at 7 bases. Looked up from germline, CDR1 is SGHVS and CDR2 is FQNEAQ. The CDR3 spans 15 residues. J gave up 1 base and V 5 bases, and 5 bases lay outside the gene matches. CDR3 nucleotide sequence: TGTGCCAGCAGCGTTATACAGGGGAGCAATCAGCCCCAGCATTTT. Translation: CASSVIQGSNQPQHF. Full variable domain (rest looked up from reference TRBV7-8 and TRBJ1-5): GAGVSQSPRYKVAKRGQDVALRCDPISGHVSLFWYQQALGQGPEFLTYFQNEAQLDKSGLPSDRFFAERPEGSVSTLKIQRTQQEDSAVYLCASSVIQGSNQPQHFGDGTRLSIL.

The chain recombines TRBV4-1 with TRBJ1-6; the D is unclear. Germline values: CDR1 MGHRA, CDR2 YSYEKL. V was shortened by 0 bases and J by 10 bases, with 16 bases between the two germline ends. CDR3 length: 16 residues. The CDR3 sequence: CASSQDFGGWISPLHF. As DNA, the CDR3 is TGCGCCAGCAGCCAAGATTTTGGAGGGTGGATCTCACCCCTCCACTTT.

Comments on this clone: The sample carries other DNA sequences with the same CDR3. This rearrangement joins TRBV6-1 to TRBJ2-7; 8 bases are shared with TRBD1. The length of the CDR3 is 14 residues. Germline loops: CDR1 MNHNS, CDR2 SASEGT. With 1 base clipped from V and 5 bases from J, the junction kept 4 bases outside the gene matches. The CDR3: CASSEVGRGHEQYF. Here the CDR3 DNA reads TGTGCCAGCAGTGAAGTAGGCAGGGGGCACGAGCAGTACTTC.

DNA of the CDR3: TGTGCCAGCAGCCCCACGGCTGGGACTAGCGGGAACAATGAGCAGTTCTTC. Amino acids: CASSPTAGTSGNNEQFF. The chain is built from TRBV9 and TRBJ2-1, with 13 bases identical to TRBD2. This CDR3 region has 17 residues. V gave up 4 bases and J gave up 5 bases; unmatched junction bases: 9. Germline V CDR1 and CDR2: SGDLS, YYNGEE. Full variable domain (outside the CDR3, taken from reference TRBV9 and TRBJ2-1): DSGVTQTPKHLITATGQRVTLRCSPRSGDLSVYWYQQSLDQGLQFLIQYYNGEERAKGNILERFSAQQFPDLHSELNLSSLELGDSALYFCASSPTAGTSGNNEQFFGPGTRLTVL.

V usage is TRBV9 and J usage is TRBJ1-3; D may be TRBD1 (6 bases). CDR3 length: 16 residues. CDR1 SGDLS and CDR2 YYNGEE come from the germline V gene. Between the trimmed V and J ends, which lost 4 bases and 0 bases, there was a span of 14 bases. The CDR3 nucleotides read TGTGCCAGCAGCCAATCCTGGGGGCGCTCTGGAAACACCATATATTTT. This sequence encodes CASSQSWGRSGNTIYF.

CDR3 amino acids: CASSSTVGHNSPLHF. The DNA for the CDR3 is TGTGCCAGCAGTTCCACGGTGGGGCATAATTCACCCCTCCACTTT. This chain connects TRBV27 to TRBJ1-6; perhaps TRBD1 as D (5 bases). CDR1 and CDR2 from the germline V gene are MNHEY and SMNVEV (reference sequence). The CDR3 extends over 15 amino acids. V lost 4 bases to trimming and J lost 5 bases, with 12 bases between them.

This chain uses TRBV3-1 (or the pseudogene TRBV3-2) with TRBJ1-5; 7 bases agree with TRBD1. Germline CDR1 LGHDT, CDR2 YNNKEL (reference sequence). With 4 bases clipped from V and 10 bases from J, the junction kept 4 bases outside the gene matches. The CDR3 length is 12 residues. The DNA of the CDR3 is TGTGCCAGCAGCCTTAGACAGGGCCCCCAGCATTTT. Translated, it gives CASSLRQGPQHF.

The J gene is TRBJ2-7, the V gene TRBV19; TRBD1 aligns across 7 bases. This CDR3 has 15 residues. Germline values: CDR1 LNHDA, CDR2 SQIVND (reference sequence). Trimming took 2 bases from V and 0 from J; bases not matched to a gene: 4. The chain's CDR3 is CASSITGTVSYEQYF. Written as DNA, the CDR3 is TGTGCCAGTAGTATAACCGGGACAGTCTCCTACGAGCAGTACTTC.

The chain joins TRBV27 to TRBJ1-1, with D hard to call. Germline V gives CDR1 MNHEY, CDR2 SMNVEV (reference sequence). Trimming took 4 bases from V and 7 from J, leaving 7 bases between them. This CDR3 is built from 11 residues. In DNA form, the CDR3 reads TGTGCCAGCAGTTCCTATGATGAAGCTTTCTTT. Protein product: CASSSYDEAFF.

The rearrangement links TRBV11-1 to TRBJ2-7; possibly TRBD1 for D (6 bases). This CDR3 is 15 amino acids long. V lost 6 bases, J lost 1 base, and 16 bases lay in between. Germline V gives CDR1 SGHAT, CDR2 FQDESV (reference sequence). The CDR3 DNA reads TGTGCCAGCAGTCGTCCCCCAGGACAGTCCTACGAGCAGTACTTC. Translation: CASSRPPGQSYEQYF.

The CDR3 loop is CASSRRGAGTYNEQFF. The DNA for the CDR3 is TGTGCCAGCAGCCGGAGGGGAGCAGGAACCTACAATGAGCAGTTCTTC. The J gene is TRBJ2-1, the V gene TRBV6-4; weak D call: TRBD2 (6 bases). The ends were cut back, 6 bases at V and 2 bases at J, with 17 bases in the middle. CDR3 length: 16 residues. Germline values: CDR1 MRHNA, CDR2 SNTAGT.

The V call is TRBV28, the J call TRBJ1-1; TRBD1 is a possible D gene (5 bases). The CDR3 consists of 16 residues. Trimming left V 4 bases short and J 2 bases short, with 17 bases between. From germline, CDR1 is MDHEN and CDR2 SYDVKM. The CDR3 DNA sequence: TGTGCCAGCAGTTCCCCTCTGACAGCTACTAACACTGAAGCTTTCTTT. Its protein is CASSSPLTATNTEAFF.

Written as DNA, the CDR3 is TGTGCCAGCAGTTTAAAAGACAGGGCCCTTTCACCCCTCCACTTT. Encoded protein: CASSLKDRALSPLHF. The V gene is TRBV28, the J gene TRBJ1-6, with 7 bases that match TRBD1. CDR1 is MDHEN and CDR2 is SYDVKM in the germline V gene. This CDR3 spans 15 amino acids. J gave up 9 bases and V 2 bases, and 7 bases lay outside the gene matches.

V and J are TRBV15 and TRBJ1-3; TRBD1 aligns across 7 bases. In germline, CDR1 is LNHNV, CDR2 YYDKDF (reference sequence). The CDR3 loop spans 16 amino acids. After removal of 0 bases from V and 2 bases from J, the junction contained 4 bases not matched to a gene. This CDR3 reads CATSRDFTGAGNTIYF. The DNA for the CDR3 is TGTGCCACCAGCAGAGATTTCACAGGGGCTGGAAACACCATATATTTT.